This is a list of T cell receptor beta chains from one sample in a study of PD-L1 blockade in urothelial cancer. Clones were read by immunoSEQ multiplex PCR, and TCRdb kept only the in-frame ones, dropping some. Of 40,000 or so clones in the sample, under 90% were seen once. Material: PBMCs, obtained around atezolizumab (anti-PD-L1) treatment. The receptors come from a man aged 55 to 69 with urothelial cancer. Both conserved end residues are trimmed from each CDR3.

J	V	CDR3
TRBJ2-1	TRBV5-8	ASSSGESSYNEQF
TRBJ2-7	TRBV5-4	ASSSGLSYEQY
TRBJ2-3	TRBV5-1	ATLNSGTEDTQY
TRBJ1-3	TRBV29-1	SVSQGYGNTIY
TRBJ2-3	TRBV2	ASTKRTGGFTDTQY
TRBJ1-6	TRBV7-8	ASSPNRVSSYNSPLH
TRBJ1-1	TRBV25-1	ASRRTITGSEAF
TRBJ2-3	TRBV7-3	ASTKTSGVSTDTQY
TRBJ2-7	TRBV5-1	ASSLEGYYEQY
TRBJ2-1	TRBV7-8	ASSYIGGARDEQF
TRBJ2-7	TRBV27	ASRKGWYEQY
TRBJ1-3	TRBV18	ASSPLGQGLGNTIY
TRBJ2-5	TRBV7-2	ASSLGGGGRLETQY
TRBJ1-2	TRBV28	ASSSGTGGPTGYGYT
TRBJ2-7	TRBV2	ASSEAMTVFGTYEQY
TRBJ1-1	TRBV11-2	ASRGQGAQGTEAF
TRBJ1-1	TRBV21-1	ASSKASYRGARNTEAF
TRBJ1-1	TRBV19	ASSILAGGTGRDGAF
TRBJ2-7	TRBV5-6	ASSWTGLPYEQY
TRBJ2-5	TRBV7-9	ASSFSRTRGETQY
TRBJ2-7	TRBV5-1	ASSRTFPNDLTPYEQY
TRBJ2-7	TRBV5-1	ASSWGQAPDEQY
TRBJ1-6	TRBV6-1	ASTAGGGNSPLH
TRBJ1-3	TRBV6-5	ASSSLGAPGNTIY
TRBJ1-4	TRBV6-6	ASSYSGQGSEKLF
TRBJ1-2	TRBV6-6	ASSYSTSGSEGYT
TRBJ1-5	TRBV28	ASTLPGQFPKPQH
TRBJ1-4	TRBV27	ASGQGAGEKLF
TRBJ1-1	TRBV2	ASSPTGGPNTEAF
TRBJ2-1	TRBV9	ASSALIRTKGNEQF
TRBJ1-3	TRBV28	ASSLLSGPTSGNTIY
TRBJ2-2	TRBV9	ASSGRDRGLSGELF
TRBJ2-1	TRBV5-1	ASRIMSGGRVAALNEQF
TRBJ1-1	TRBV6-1	ASSAQGAVNTEAF
TRBJ2-5	TRBV7-9	ASAGQEETQY
TRBJ2-1	TRBV6-5	ASSFRLAGYNEQF
TRBJ2-1	TRBV7-2	ASSLATPSYNEQF
TRBJ1-1	TRBV20-1	SATDRTEAF
TRBJ2-7	TRBV5-4	ASSNLAGGHEQY
TRBJ1-4	TRBV6-5	ASTSTTGEKLF
TRBJ2-7	TRBV2	ASNGEPYEQY
TRBJ2-5	TRBV28	ASSFHRETQY
TRBJ2-7	TRBV9	ASSPVAVLSYEQY
TRBJ1-4	TRBV4-1	ASSQRMGGQGNEKLF
TRBJ2-5	TRBV6-6	ASSYSSEGETQY
TRBJ2-7	TRBV4-2	ASRQNSGQEFAEQY
TRBJ1-6	TRBV19	ASWEGVGSPLH
TRBJ2-3	TRBV2	ASRGTVSTDTQY
TRBJ2-7	TRBV6-1	ASSEGRGLYEQY
TRBJ1-1	TRBV27	ASSPLRRDSLEAF
TRBJ1-2	TRBV2	ASSGTGGGYT
TRBJ2-7	TRBV5-5	ASSSGGISSYEQY
TRBJ2-7	TRBV6-6	ASSIGGAYEQY